The entry that follows covers one T cell receptor (beta chain) sequence. What it binds is not known. Use of 60 Vbeta and 13 Jbeta primers characterized the PCR. The repertoire was sequenced with immunoSEQ multiplex PCR; TCRdb's copy has only in-frame clones and lacks some. The sample lists tens of thousands of clones, 70% to 80% seen once, with approximately 7.8% in the top ten. These data belong to a study of cytomegalovirus exposure and HLA in healthy donors. Across the study: Some 200 million T cells yielded roughly 120 million unique TCR beta sequences in earlier analysis. Study results and caveats: Most of the TCR beta V segments (in an earlier analysis) were productive either about 87% or about 30% of the time. The authors listed 150 to 200 TCR beta chains as cytomegalovirus-associated.

This sequence was found in a man aged 60-69 years in good health and CMV-seronegative. The sample comprised PBMCs.

CDR3: CASRVTVLTGVQPQHF. The CDR3 nucleotides are TGTGCCAGCAGAGTGACAGTTCTCACAGGGGTTCAGCCCCAGCATTTT. The chain carries TRBV28 and TRBJ1-5; TRBD1 aligns across 7 bases. The CDR3 contains 16 residues. Looked up from germline, CDR1 is MDHEN and CDR2 is SYDVKM. With 6 bases clipped from V and 6 bases from J, the junction kept 14 bases outside the gene matches.